This entry describes one T cell receptor beta chain. The repertoire was sequenced with immunoSEQ multiplex PCR; TCRdb's copy has only in-frame clones and lacks some. The profile shows roughly 100,000 clones, about 90% of them singletons. These data belong to a study of blood T cell repertoires in COVID-19. Study overall: Sample material is recorded as cDNA or gDNA derived from T cells, B-cell-depleted T cells, or PBMCs.

V was trimmed by 0 bases and J by 2 bases, leaving 10 bases between them. The CDR3 has 15 amino acids. The V gene's germline CDR1 is LNHNV and CDR2 YYDKDF (reference sequence). V and J are TRBV15 and TRBJ2-5; a weak D match, TRBD1 (5 bases). The sample was peripheral blood. This receptor was taken from a human donor in a cohort sampled during active COVID-19. The CDR3 is CATSRDLGVQETQYF. The CDR3 DNA follows: TGTGCCACCAGCAGAGATCTAGGGGTTCAAGAGACCCAGTACTTC.